The 4 T cell receptor beta chains below come from one sample, sequenced in a study of blood T cell repertoires in COVID-19. Sequencing was performed with immunoSEQ multiplex PCR; in TCRdb, only in-frame clones are kept and a portion is missing. The sample yields around 47,000 clones, 80% to 90% seen once. What was sequenced was peripheral blood. Receptors originate from a man between 35 and 55 years old with COVID-19, enrolled during active disease.

The CDR3, as DNA: TGCGCCAGCAGCTTAGATCTAGGTATCAATGAGCAGTTCTTC. It translates to CASSLDLGINEQFF. The chain uses TRBV5-1 and TRBJ2-1; D uncertain. Germline V lookup: CDR1 SGHRS, CDR2 YFSETQ. The V and J ends lost 2 bases and 6 bases respectively, with 12 bases between them. This CDR3 comprises 14 residues.

This chain connects TRBV5-1 to TRBJ2-1, with D possibly being TRBD2 (7 bases). Trimming removed 0 bases from V and 8 bases from J, with 12 bases in between. The CDR3 length is 14 residues. Per germline, CDR1 SGHRS and CDR2 YFSETQ. CDR3 in DNA: TGCGCCAGCAGCTTGGAGGGGGGGCGCGATGAGCAGTTCTTC. Residues: CASSLEGGRDEQFF.

This clone appeared a few times. The chain uses TRBV7-9 and TRBJ1-1, with TRBD1 as a possible D gene (6 bases). The CDR3 is made up of 14 amino acids. Germline CDR1 is SEHNR and CDR2 is FQNEAQ (reference sequence). V lost 4 bases, J lost 7 bases, and 16 bases lay in between. CDR3 coding DNA: TGTGCCAGCAGCTCCCGGACAGTTTCGAATGAAGCTTTCTTT. It codes for CASSSRTVSNEAFF. The whole variable domain, filled in from reference TRBV7-9 and TRBJ1-1, reads DTGVSQNPRHKITKRGQNVTFRCDPISEHNRLYWYRQTLGQGPEFLTYFQNEAQLEKSRLLSDRFSAERPKGSFSTLEIQRTEQGDSAMYLCASSSRTVSNEAFFGQGTRLTVV.

This clone was detected once. CDR3 in DNA: TGTGCCAGCAACCTAGCGGGAGTAGCCACCGGGGAGCTGTTTTTT. Protein sequence: CASNLAGVATGELFF. The V call is TRBV11-2, the J call TRBJ2-2; 10 nucleotides line up with TRBD2. From germline, CDR1 is SGHAT and CDR2 FQNNGV. After removal of 7 bases from V and 4 bases from J, the junction contained 6 bases not matched to a gene. The CDR3 runs 15 residues.